This TCR beta chain is from a study of metastatic and nonmetastatic thyroid tumors (dated by TCRdb to about 2020). About the full investigation: The researchers compared repertoires between peripheral blood samples and tumor or nodule tissue samples from patients with malignant or benign thyroid disease. Study-wide conclusions, independent of this receptor: In both blood and tumor samples, malignant tumors were reported to have significantly higher TCR beta diversity than benign nodules.

The library was made by PCR. TCRdb shows the sequencer as Illumina HiSeq 4000. The TCR beta-chain CDR3 region of each patient was profiled by high-throughput sequencing. As for the authors' bioinformatics: CDR3 differences across clinicopathological groups were used to build a classifier for discriminating distant-metastatic papillary thyroid cancer patients. The Shannon index was used to assess repertoire diversity, and the Morisita-Horn index was used to assess tumor-blood repertoire similarity. TCRdb redid the processing of the public reads, applying fastp at Q25 and MiXCR, and retained in-frame beta chains. TCRdb, not the authors, supplied the V and J calls. The sample contains 43,000 or so clones, roughly 16% of them found a single time. Approximately 23% of the sample comes from the top ten. The germline V gene supplies CDR1 SGHRS and CDR2 YFSETQ. V ends up 4 bases short and J 5 bases short, with an unmatched junction base count of 10. Inclusive of the bounding cysteine and phenylalanine, the CDR3 is 15 residues long. The retained sequence is limited to the CDR3, 45 bases, with the frame set at the first base.

Before undergoing thyroid surgery, none of the patients had been given any kind of treatment. Using T-cell receptor beta sequencing, the researchers looked back retrospectively at clinical samples from patients, gathered between about 2011 and 2018. Worth noting for this clone: This clone's antigen is unknown. No clone much larger than this one lies a single base away; base qualities are absent.

Here the chain combines TRBV5-1 and TRBJ2-5; 8 bases in between match TRBD1. The sample was blood. The clonotype comes from a female donor with papillary thyroid cancer or a benign thyroid nodule (not recorded which). Some clones in this sample may be carry-over from other donors' samples. The CDR3 is CASSPARQGRETQYF. The sequenced DNA: TGCGCCAGCAGCCCCGCTAGACAGGGGCGGGAGACCCAGTACTTC. The CDR3, completed at both ends by the reference TRBV5-1 and TRBJ2-5 genes, gives the full variable domain KAGVTQTPRYLIKTRGQQVTLSCSPISGHRSVSWYQQTPGQGLQFLFEYFSETQRNKGNFPGRFSGRQFSNSRSEMNVSTLELGDSALYLCASSPARQGRETQYFGPGTRLLVL.